This T cell receptor beta chain was retrieved from a study of T cells in Graves' hyperthyroidism and ophthalmopathy. Study-level results: A 13 V-J model separated ophthalmopathy from stable hyperthyroidism.

Stable Graves' hyperthyroidism meant no ophthalmopathy progression within 18 months. Trimming removed 5 bases from V and 3 bases from J; junction bases left unmatched: 4. The CDR3 consists of 13 residues. Germline V CDR1 and CDR2: DFQATT, SNEGSKA (reference sequence). RNA transcripts gave rise to amplified TCR beta CDR3 regions. The HTBI set primed first-round TCR CDR3 RT-PCR. TCRdb passed the multiplex PCR reads through MiXCR, listing each CDR3 protein once. Altogether around 300,000 distinct CDR3 sequences are present, 12% to 15% being singletons, with the ten largest covering roughly 7.9%. This clonotype was detected ten times or more. Its antigen remains unidentified.

This receptor was taken from a woman aged 40 to 50 with Graves' hyperthyroidism. The chain recombines TRBV20-1 with TRBJ2-7, with 10 positions matching TRBD2. The source material was blood. Written as DNA, the CDR3 is TGCAGTGCTTCCGGGACTAGCGACTACGAGCAGTACTTC. This encodes CSASGTSDYEQYF.